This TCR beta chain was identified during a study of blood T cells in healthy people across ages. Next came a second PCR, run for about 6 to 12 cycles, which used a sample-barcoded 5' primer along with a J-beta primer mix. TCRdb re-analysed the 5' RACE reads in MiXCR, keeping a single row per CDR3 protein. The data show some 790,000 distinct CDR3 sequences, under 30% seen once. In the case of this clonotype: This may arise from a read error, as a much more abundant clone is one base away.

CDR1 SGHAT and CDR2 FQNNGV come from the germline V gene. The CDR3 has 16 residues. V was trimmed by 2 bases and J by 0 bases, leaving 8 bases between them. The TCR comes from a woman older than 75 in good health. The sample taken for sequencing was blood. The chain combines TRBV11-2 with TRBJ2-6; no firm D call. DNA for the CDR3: TGTGCCAGCAGCTTAAGCCGGACCTCTGGGGCCAACGTCCTGACTTTC. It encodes CASSLSRTSGANVLTF.